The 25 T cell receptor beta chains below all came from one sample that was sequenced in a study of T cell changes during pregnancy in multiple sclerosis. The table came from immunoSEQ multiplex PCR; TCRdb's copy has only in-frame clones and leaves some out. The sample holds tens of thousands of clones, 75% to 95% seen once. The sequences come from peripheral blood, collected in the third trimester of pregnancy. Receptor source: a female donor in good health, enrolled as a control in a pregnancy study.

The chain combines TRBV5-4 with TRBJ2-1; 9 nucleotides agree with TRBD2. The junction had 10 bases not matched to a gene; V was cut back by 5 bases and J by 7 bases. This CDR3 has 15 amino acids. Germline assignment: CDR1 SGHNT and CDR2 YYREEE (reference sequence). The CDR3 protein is CASSSGTSSSNEQFF. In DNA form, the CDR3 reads TGTGCCAGCAGTTCCGGGACTAGCTCTTCTAATGAGCAGTTCTTC.

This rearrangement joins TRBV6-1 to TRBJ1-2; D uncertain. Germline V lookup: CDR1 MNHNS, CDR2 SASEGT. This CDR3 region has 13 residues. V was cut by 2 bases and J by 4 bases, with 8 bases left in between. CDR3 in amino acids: CASSELTGYGYTF. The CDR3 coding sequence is TGTGCCAGCAGTGAATTGACGGGCTATGGCTACACCTTC.

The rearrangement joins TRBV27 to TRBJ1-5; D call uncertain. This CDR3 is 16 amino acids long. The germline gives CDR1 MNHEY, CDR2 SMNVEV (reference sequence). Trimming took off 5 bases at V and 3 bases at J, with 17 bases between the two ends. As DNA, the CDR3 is TGTGCCAGCAGTCCGAGGGAGGCAGGTTTCAATCAGCCCCAGCATTTT. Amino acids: CASSPREAGFNQPQHF.

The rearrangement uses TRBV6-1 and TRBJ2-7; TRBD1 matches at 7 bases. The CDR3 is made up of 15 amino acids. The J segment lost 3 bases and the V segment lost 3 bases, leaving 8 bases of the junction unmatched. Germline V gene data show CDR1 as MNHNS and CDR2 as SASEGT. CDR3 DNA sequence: TGTGCCAGCAGTGATGGACAGGCCTATAACTACGAGCAGTACTTC. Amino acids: CASSDGQAYNYEQYF.

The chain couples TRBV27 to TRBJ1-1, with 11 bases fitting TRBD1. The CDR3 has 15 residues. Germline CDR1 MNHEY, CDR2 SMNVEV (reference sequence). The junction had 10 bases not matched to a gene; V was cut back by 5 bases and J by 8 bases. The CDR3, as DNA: TGTGCCAGCAGTCACTGGACAGGGGGCGTGGGGGAAGCTTTCTTT. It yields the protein CASSHWTGGVGEAFF.

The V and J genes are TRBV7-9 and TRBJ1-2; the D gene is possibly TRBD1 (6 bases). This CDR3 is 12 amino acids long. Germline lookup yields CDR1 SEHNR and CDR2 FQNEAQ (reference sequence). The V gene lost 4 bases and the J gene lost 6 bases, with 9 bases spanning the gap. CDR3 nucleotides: TGTGCCAGCAGCTCAGGGGCGGATGGCTACACCTTC. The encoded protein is CASSSGADGYTF.

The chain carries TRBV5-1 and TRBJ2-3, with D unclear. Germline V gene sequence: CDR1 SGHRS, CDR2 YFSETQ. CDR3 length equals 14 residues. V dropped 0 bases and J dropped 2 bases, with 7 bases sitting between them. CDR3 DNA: TGCGCCAGCAGCTTGGCGGGTATCACAGATACGCAGTATTTT. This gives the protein CASSLAGITDTQYF.

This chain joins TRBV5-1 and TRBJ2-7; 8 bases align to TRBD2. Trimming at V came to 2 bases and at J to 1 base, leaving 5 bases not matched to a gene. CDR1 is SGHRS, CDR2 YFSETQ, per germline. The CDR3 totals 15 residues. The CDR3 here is CASSFGGTRSYEQYF. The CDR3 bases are TGCGCCAGCAGCTTTGGTGGGACTAGATCCTACGAGCAGTACTTC.

Here the CDR3 reads CASSDSHYPPTDTQYF. CDR3 coding DNA: TGTGCCAGCAGTGATTCCCACTACCCCCCCACAGATACGCAGTATTTT. This chain joins TRBV6-1 and TRBJ2-3; D unclear. The CDR3 consists of 16 residues. V lost 3 bases, J lost 2 bases, and 15 bases lay in between. CDR1 MNHNS and CDR2 SASEGT come from the germline V gene.

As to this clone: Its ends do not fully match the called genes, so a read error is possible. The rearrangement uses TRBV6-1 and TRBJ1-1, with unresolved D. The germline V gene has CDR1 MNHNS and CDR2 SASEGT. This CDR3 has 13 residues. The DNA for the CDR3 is TGTGCCAGCAGTGAAATAGTTCCGGTTGGGGAGCACTTT. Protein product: CASSEIVPVGEHF.

CDR3 amino acids: CASSFEPGHNEKLFF. CDR3 sequence (DNA): TGCGCCAGCAGTTTTGAACCGGGACACAATGAAAAACTGTTTTTT. This rearrangement joins TRBV5-1 to TRBJ1-4, with D maybe TRBD1 (6 bases). V lost 5 bases and J lost 5, with 16 bases in between. Germline V gene lookup returns CDR1 SGHRS and CDR2 YFSETQ. CDR3 length: 15 amino acids.

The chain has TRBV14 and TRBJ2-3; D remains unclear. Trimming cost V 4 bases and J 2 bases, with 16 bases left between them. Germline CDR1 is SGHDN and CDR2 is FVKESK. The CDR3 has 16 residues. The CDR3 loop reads CASSPTRAQSTDTQYF. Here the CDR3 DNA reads TGTGCCAGCAGCCCCACGAGAGCCCAATCCACAGATACGCAGTATTTT.

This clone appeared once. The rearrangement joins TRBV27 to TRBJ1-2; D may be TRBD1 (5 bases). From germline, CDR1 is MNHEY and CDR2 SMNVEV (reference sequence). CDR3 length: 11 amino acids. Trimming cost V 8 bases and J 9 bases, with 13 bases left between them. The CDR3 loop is CASGAPLSYTF. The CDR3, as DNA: TGTGCCAGCGGGGCCCCCCTTAGCTACACCTTC.

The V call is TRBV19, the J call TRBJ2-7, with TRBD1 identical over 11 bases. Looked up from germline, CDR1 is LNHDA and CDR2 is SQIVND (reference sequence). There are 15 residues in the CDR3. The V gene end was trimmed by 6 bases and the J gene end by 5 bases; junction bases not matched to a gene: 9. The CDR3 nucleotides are TGTGCCAGTAGCGCCGTGTGGACAGGGGGCAACGAGCAGTACTTC. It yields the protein CASSAVWTGGNEQYF.

CDR3 bases: TGTGCCAGTAAACCGGGGATCACAGATACGCAGTATTTT. Its protein product is CASKPGITDTQYF. The chain couples TRBV19 to TRBJ2-3, with D perhaps matching TRBD2 (5 bases). Deletions cut 7 bases from V and 2 bases from J, with 10 bases between. CDR3 size: 13 residues. Germline CDR1 LNHDA, CDR2 SQIVND (reference sequence).

CDR3 residues: CASIERGTLEETQYF. The CDR3 DNA reads TGCGCCAGCATCGAGCGGGGTACGCTCGAAGAGACCCAGTACTTC. The chain links TRBV5-1 to TRBJ2-5, with 7 bases fitting TRBD2. The CDR3 loop spans 15 amino acids. CDR1 is SGHRS, CDR2 YFSETQ, per germline. The trim removed 6 bases at V and 3 bases at J, leaving 11 bases unmatched. The full variable domain, its missing parts supplied by reference TRBV5-1 and TRBJ2-5, is KAGVTQTPRYLIKTRGQQVTLSCSPISGHRSVSWYQQTPGQGLQFLFEYFSETQRNKGNFPGRFSGRQFSNSRSEMNVSTLELGDSALYLCASIERGTLEETQYFGPGTRLLVL.

The DNA of the CDR3 is TGTGCCAGCAGTCTACAGGGGGCCCAGCCCCAGCATTTT. This sequence encodes CASSLQGAQPQHF. The rearrangement joins TRBV28 to TRBJ1-5, with 9 nucleotides matching TRBD1. CDR1 is MDHEN and CDR2 is SYDVKM in the germline V gene. The V and J ends lost 5 bases and 7 bases, in that order; junction bases with no gene match: 3. The CDR3 totals 13 residues.

The CDR3 region has the DNA TGTGCCAGCACCGAAAGAGAGGACAGTTTGGGGTTTACTGGGGCCAACGTCCTGACTTTC. This sequence encodes CASTEREDSLGFTGANVLTF. This sequence joins TRBV9 and TRBJ2-6; D might be TRBD1 (6 bases). The CDR3 extends over 20 amino acids. The V gene lost 6 bases and the J gene lost 2 bases, with 27 bases spanning the gap. From germline, CDR1 is SGDLS and CDR2 YYNGEE.

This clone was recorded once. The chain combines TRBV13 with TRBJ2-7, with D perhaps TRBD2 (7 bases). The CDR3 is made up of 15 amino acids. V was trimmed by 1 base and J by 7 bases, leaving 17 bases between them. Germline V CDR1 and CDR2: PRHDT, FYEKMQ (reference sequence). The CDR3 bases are TGTGCCAGCAGCTTAGTACTTGGGGGGGCGCCTGAGCAGTACTTC. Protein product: CASSLVLGGAPEQYF.

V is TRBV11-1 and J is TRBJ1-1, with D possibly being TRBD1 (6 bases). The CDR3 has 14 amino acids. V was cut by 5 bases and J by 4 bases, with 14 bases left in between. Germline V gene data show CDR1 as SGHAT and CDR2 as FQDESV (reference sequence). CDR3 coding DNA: TGTGCCAGCAGCCTTCAGACAGGAGGCACTGAAGCTTTCTTT. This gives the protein CASSLQTGGTEAFF.

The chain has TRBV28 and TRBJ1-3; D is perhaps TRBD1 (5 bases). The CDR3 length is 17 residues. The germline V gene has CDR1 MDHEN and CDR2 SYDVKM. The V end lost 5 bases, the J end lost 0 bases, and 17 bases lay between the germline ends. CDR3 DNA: TGTGCCAGCAGTGGCAGCGGGACGGGACGCTCTGGAAACACCATATATTTT. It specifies CASSGSGTGRSGNTIYF.

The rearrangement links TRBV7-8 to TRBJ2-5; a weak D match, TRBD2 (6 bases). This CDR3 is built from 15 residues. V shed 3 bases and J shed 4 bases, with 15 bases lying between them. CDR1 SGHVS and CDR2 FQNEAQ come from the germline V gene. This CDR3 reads CASSFRELVGETQYF. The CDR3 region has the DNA TGTGCCAGCAGCTTCCGGGAGCTGGTTGGAGAGACCCAGTACTTC.

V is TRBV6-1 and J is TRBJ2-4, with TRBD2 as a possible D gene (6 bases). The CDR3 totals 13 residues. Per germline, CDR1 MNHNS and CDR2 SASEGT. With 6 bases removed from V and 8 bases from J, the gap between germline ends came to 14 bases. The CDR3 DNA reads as TGTGCCAGCAGATCGGCAGGCGGGGACATTCAGTACTTC. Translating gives CASRSAGGDIQYF.

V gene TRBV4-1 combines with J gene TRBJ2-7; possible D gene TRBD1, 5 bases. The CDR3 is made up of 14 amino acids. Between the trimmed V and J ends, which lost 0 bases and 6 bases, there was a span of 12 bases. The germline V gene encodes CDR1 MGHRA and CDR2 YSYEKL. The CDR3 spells CASSQEPAGLEQYF. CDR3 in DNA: TGCGCCAGCAGCCAAGAGCCAGCAGGGCTCGAGCAGTACTTC.

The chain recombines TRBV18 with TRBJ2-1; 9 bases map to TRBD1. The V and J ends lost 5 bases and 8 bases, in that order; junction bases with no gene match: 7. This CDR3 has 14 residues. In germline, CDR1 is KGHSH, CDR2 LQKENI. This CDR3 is CASSSGTGWDEQFF. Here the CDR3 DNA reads TGTGCCAGCTCATCAGGGACAGGGTGGGATGAGCAGTTCTTC.